This T cell receptor beta chain was obtained from a study of blood T cell repertoires in COVID-19. The wider study: Sites in the United States, Italy and Spain provided acute and convalescent COVID-19 samples.

The CDR3 is made up of 14 amino acids. V was clipped by 5 bases and J by 0 bases, with 11 bases between them. From germline, CDR1 is SQVTM and CDR2 ANQGSEA. In the study's own analysis: Reference gene primers were amplified, and this amplification served to estimate nucleated cell counts. The assay was immunoSEQ multiplex PCR, and TCRdb's table has in-frame clones only and misses some. The V and J calls and clone size are taken from that table; D and trimming were inferred from the DNA. The sample has fewer than 35,000 clones, roughly 82% seen once; the top ten hold under 2%. This clonotype originated in a man older than 75 with active or convalescent COVID-19. Sequencing was carried out using peripheral blood. The chain carries TRBV29-1 and TRBJ2-1, with D hard to call. The CDR3 sequence: CSVRARSSYNEQFF. The DNA for the CDR3 is TGCAGCGTTCGTGCGCGTAGCTCCTACAATGAGCAGTTCTTC.